Listed below are T cell receptor beta chains from one sample, sequenced in a study of CD8+ T cells in alopecia areata. Sequencing used immunoSEQ multiplex PCR; TCRdb keeps in-frame clones, though not all of them. The table has approximately 180,000 clones, approximately 70% seen once; the top ten hold approximately 10%. The sample here was CD8+ T cells sorted from blood, taken at week 0. These receptors were obtained from a human donor with alopecia areata. The CDR3 runs from the conserved cysteine through the conserved F or W. The D gene is left open where the match is weak. A clone size is listed for some rows: how often the clone was seen (once, few, many), or a class if it is expanded.

d_gene,v_gene,abundance,j_gene,CDR3aa,CDR3nt
.,TRBV29-1,few,TRBJ2-1,CSVGTPRPYNEQFF,TGCAGCGTCGGGACACCCAGACCCTACAATGAGCAGTTCTTC
TRBD1,TRBV2,.,TRBJ2-5,CASSQGQNREETQYF,TGTGCCAGCAGTCAGGGACAGAATCGAGAAGAGACCCAGTACTTC
.,TRBV7-8,.,TRBJ2-2,CASSLVSWELFF,TGTGCCAGCAGCTTAGTTTCGTGGGAGCTGTTTTTT
.,TRBV9,.,TRBJ1-2,CASSPSRYTF,TGTGCCAGTTCTCCCTCCCGCTACACCTTC
.,TRBV11-2,.,TRBJ2-7,CASSPQGGVPREQYF,TGTGCCAGCAGCCCCCAGGGGGGGGTCCCCCGAGAGCAGTACTTC
.,TRBV6-5,once,TRBJ2-2,CASSPRAANTGELFF,TGTGCCAGCAGCCCCCGAGCCGCGAACACCGGGGAGCTGTTTTTT
.,TRBV13,.,TRBJ2-5,CASSLGGSANQETQYF,TGTGCCAGCAGCTTAGGCGGGTCAGCGAATCAAGAGACCCAGTACTTC
.,TRBV5-6,.,TRBJ2-1,CASSFSSNEQFF,TGTGCCAGCAGCTTTTCTAGCAATGAGCAGTTCTTC
.,TRBV11-2,.,TRBJ2-7,CASSRTWAAGRYEQYF,TGTGCCAGCAGCCGCACCTGGGCGGCGGGTCGCTACGAGCAGTACTTC
.,TRBV18,.,TRBJ2-1,CASSLTGYNEQFF,TGTGCCAGCTCATTGACAGGCTACAATGAGCAGTTCTTC
TRBD1,TRBV10-3,.,TRBJ1-5,CAISETGRGNQPQHF,TGTGCCATCAGCGAGACAGGGAGAGGCAATCAGCCCCAGCATTTT
.,TRBV13,.,TRBJ2-5,CASSLGFQETQYF,TGTGCCAGCAGCTTAGGATTCCAAGAGACCCAGTACTTC
TRBD1,TRBV28,.,TRBJ1-2,CASSPGKGAIRYGYTF,TGTGCCAGCAGCCCGGGCAAGGGGGCGATCCGTTATGGCTACACCTTC
.,TRBV29-1,.,TRBJ1-5,CSVKGDSNQPQHF,TGCAGCGTTAAAGGAGATAGCAATCAGCCCCAGCATTTT
.,TRBV10-3,few,TRBJ2-5,CAISEAGGAQYF,TGTGCCATCAGTGAGGCGGGCGGTGCCCAGTACTTC
.,TRBV19,few,TRBJ2-3,CASSIGGLDTQYF,TGTGCCAGTAGTATCGGGGGTCTGGATACGCAGTATTTT
.,TRBV25-1,.,TRBJ2-7,CASKIGSYEQYF,TGTGCCAGCAAGATAGGGTCCTACGAGCAGTACTTC
.,TRBV19,.,TRBJ1-2,CASSIGQGSHGYTF,TGTGCCAGTAGTATTGGGCAGGGTTCTCATGGCTACACCTTC
TRBD2,TRBV7-9,.,TRBJ2-7,CASSSGLEGYEQYF,TGTGCCAGCAGCTCGGGACTAGAGGGCTACGAGCAGTACTTC
.,TRBV27,.,TRBJ2-7,CASSLTGAGYEQYF,TGTGCCAGCAGTCTTACCGGGGCCGGGTACGAGCAGTACTTC
.,TRBV4-2,.,TRBJ2-7,CASSPTPSGSEQYF,TGTGCCAGCAGCCCGACTCCATCGGGCTCCGAGCAGTACTTC
.,TRBV7-9,.,TRBJ1-1,CASKQGNTEAFF,TGTGCCAGCAAACAGGGGAACACTGAAGCTTTCTTT
.,TRBV6-6,.,TRBJ2-7,CASDRGSPSYEQYF,TGTGCCAGCGATCGGGGCAGCCCCTCCTACGAGCAGTACTTC
.,TRBV13,.,TRBJ2-3,CASSPESTDTQYF,TGTGCCAGCAGCCCGGAGTCCACAGATACGCAGTATTTT
.,TRBV6-6,once,TRBJ2-5,CASSYSLMGETQYF,TGTGCCAGCAGTTACTCCCTAATGGGGGAGACCCAGTACTTC
TRBD2,TRBV7-8,few,TRBJ2-7,CASSLAPSGVYYEQYF,TGTGCCAGCAGCTTAGCCCCTAGCGGGGTTTACTACGAGCAGTACTTC
.,TRBV15,.,TRBJ2-2,CATSREKGSGELFF,TGTGCCACCAGCAGGGAGAAGGGGTCCGGGGAGCTGTTTTTT